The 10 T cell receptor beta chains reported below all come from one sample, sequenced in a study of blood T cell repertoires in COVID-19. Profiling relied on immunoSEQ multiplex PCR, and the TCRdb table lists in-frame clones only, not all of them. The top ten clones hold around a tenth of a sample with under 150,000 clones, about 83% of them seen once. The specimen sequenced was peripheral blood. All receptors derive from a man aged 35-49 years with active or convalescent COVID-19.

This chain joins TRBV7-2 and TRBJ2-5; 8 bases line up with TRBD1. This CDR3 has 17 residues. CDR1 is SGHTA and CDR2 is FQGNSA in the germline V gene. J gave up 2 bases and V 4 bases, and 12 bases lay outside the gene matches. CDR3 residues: CASSSNIPGGLQETQYF. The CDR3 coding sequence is TGTGCCAGCAGCTCTAATATACCAGGGGGCCTACAAGAGACCCAGTACTTC.

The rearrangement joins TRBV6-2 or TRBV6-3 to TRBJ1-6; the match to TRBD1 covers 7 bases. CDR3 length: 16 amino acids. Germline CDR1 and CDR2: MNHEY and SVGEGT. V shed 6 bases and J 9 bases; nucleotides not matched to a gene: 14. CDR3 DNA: TGTGCCAGCAGCCGAACGAAGACAGGGCTAACTTCACCCCTCCACTTT. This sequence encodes CASSRTKTGLTSPLHF.

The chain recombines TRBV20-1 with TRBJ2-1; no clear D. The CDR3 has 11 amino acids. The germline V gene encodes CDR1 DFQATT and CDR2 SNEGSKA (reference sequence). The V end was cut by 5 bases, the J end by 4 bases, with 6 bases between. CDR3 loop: CSALQYNEQFF. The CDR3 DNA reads TGCAGTGCTCTACAGTACAATGAGCAGTTCTTC.

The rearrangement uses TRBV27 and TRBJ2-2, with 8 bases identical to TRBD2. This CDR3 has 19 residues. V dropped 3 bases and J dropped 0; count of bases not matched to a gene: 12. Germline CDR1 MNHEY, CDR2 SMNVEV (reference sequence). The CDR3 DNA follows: TGTGCCAGCAGTTTTAAGGGGATCACTAGCGGTTCGAACACCGGGGAGCTGTTTTTT. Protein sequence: CASSFKGITSGSNTGELFF.

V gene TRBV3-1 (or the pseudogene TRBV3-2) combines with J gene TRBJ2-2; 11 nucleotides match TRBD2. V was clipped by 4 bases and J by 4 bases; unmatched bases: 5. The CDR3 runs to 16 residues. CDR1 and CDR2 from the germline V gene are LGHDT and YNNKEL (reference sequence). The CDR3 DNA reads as TGTGCCAGCAGCCCGGGGACTAGCGGACTCACCGGGGAGCTGTTTTTT. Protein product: CASSPGTSGLTGELFF.

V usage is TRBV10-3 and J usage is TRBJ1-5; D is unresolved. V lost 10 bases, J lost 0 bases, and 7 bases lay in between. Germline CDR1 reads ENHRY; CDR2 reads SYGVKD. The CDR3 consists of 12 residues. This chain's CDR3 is CASSYSNQPQHF. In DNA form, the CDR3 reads TGTGCCAGCAGCTATAGCAATCAGCCCCAGCATTTT.

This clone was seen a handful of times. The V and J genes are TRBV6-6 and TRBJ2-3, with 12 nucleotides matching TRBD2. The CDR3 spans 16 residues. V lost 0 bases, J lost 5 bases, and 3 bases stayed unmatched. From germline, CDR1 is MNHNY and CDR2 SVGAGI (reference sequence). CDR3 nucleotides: TGTGCCAGCAGTTACTCGGCTAGCGGGGGGGGAGATACGCAGTATTTT. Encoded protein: CASSYSASGGGDTQYF.

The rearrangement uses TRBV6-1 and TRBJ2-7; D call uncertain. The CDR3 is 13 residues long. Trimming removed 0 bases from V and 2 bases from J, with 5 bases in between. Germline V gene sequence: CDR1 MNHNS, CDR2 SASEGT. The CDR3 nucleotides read TGTGCCAGCAGTGAAGCAACAGCCTACGAGCAGTACTTC. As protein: CASSEATAYEQYF.

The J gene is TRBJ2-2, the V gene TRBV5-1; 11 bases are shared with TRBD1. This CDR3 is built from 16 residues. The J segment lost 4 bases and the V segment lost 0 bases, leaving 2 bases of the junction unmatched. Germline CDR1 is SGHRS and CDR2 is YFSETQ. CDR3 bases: TGCGCCAGCAGCTTGGTGGGACAGGGGGGCACCGGGGAGCTGTTTTTT. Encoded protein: CASSLVGQGGTGELFF.

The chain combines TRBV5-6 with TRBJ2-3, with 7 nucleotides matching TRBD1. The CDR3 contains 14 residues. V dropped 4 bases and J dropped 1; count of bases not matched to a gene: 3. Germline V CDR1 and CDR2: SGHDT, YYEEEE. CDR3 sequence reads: CASSPRGRTDTQYF. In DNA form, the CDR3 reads TGTGCCAGCAGCCCTAGGGGGCGCACAGATACGCAGTATTTT.